This is a list of T cell receptor beta chains from one sample in a study of blood T cell repertoires in COVID-19. Profiling relied on immunoSEQ multiplex PCR, and the TCRdb table lists in-frame clones only, not all of them. The sample includes fewer than 350,000 clones, over 75% seen only once; the top ten take 6.8%. The sequenced sample consisted of peripheral blood. These TCRs come from a woman aged 25 to 45 with COVID-19, enrolled during active disease. CDR3s include the opening cysteine and the closing phenylalanine or tryptophan. A D gene is named only where the DNA matches it firmly. The size entry is marked missing in some rows and otherwise reads once, few, many or a size class.

J | V | size | D | DNA | CDR3
TRBJ2-5 | TRBV29-1 | - | TRBD2 | TGCAGCGTTGATAGTGCCTTAGGTTTTTCAGACTCGGGACTAGCGGAGACCCAGTACTTC | CSVDSALGFSDSGLAETQYF
TRBJ2-7 | TRBV28 | - | TRBD2 | TGTGCCAGCAGTTCACTCTGGACTAGCGGGTACTCCTACGAGCAGTACTTC | CASSSLWTSGYSYEQYF
TRBJ1-3 | TRBV7-6 | - | - | TGTGCCAGCAGCTTTAGGACAGAAAGCTCTGGAAACACCATATATTTT | CASSFRTESSGNTIYF
TRBJ2-5 | TRBV5-6 | - | TRBD1 | TGTGCCAGCAGCCTCTACCGGGACAGGGACCGGTCCCAGTACTTC | CASSLYRDRDRSQYF
TRBJ1-3 | TRBV4-2 | - | - | TGTGCTAGCCAAGTCCTCCGGTTCTCTGGAAACACCATATATTTT | CASQVLRFSGNTIYF
TRBJ1-1 | TRBV4-3 | - | - | TGCGCCAGCAGCCAAGGACCTTTGGGTCTCACTCGAGGGACTGAAGCTTTCTTT | CASSQGPLGLTRGTEAFF
TRBJ2-7 | TRBV4-2 | - | TRBD2 | TGTGCCAGCAGCCAAGTGGGAATAGCGGGAGGGATGAACGAGCAGTACTTC | CASSQVGIAGGMNEQYF
TRBJ1-2 | TRBV30 | few | - | TGTGCCTGGAGTTGGGTAGAGGGCTATGGCTACACCTTC | CAWSWVEGYGYTF
TRBJ2-7 | TRBV3-1/TRBV3-2 | - | - | TGTGCCAGCAGCCAAGGATGGGGGGATGCCTACGAGCAGTACTTC | CASSQGWGDAYEQYF
TRBJ2-3 | TRBV7-9 | - | TRBD2 | TGTGCCAGCAGCTTAGTGTCGCTAGCGGTCTCAGATACGCAGTATTTT | CASSLVSLAVSDTQYF
TRBJ2-3 | TRBV11-2 | - | TRBD2 | TGTGCCAGCAGCTTCCTAGCGGGAACAGATACGCAGTATTTT | CASSFLAGTDTQYF
TRBJ2-3 | TRBV7-9 | - | - | TGTGCCAGTAGAGGGACACCAGATACGCAGTATTTT | CASRGTPDTQYF
TRBJ2-7 | TRBV29-1 | - | TRBD2 | TGCAGCGTTGCGGAGGGAGCGGGAGAGCAGTACTTC | CSVAEGAGEQYF
TRBJ1-4 | TRBV5-1 | - | - | TGCGCCAGCAGCCGGACTTCAAATGAAAAACTGTTTTTT | CASSRTSNEKLFF
TRBJ1-1 | TRBV6-5 | once | - | TGTGCCAGCAGCAACAGGGTTCCGGGGGGCACTGAAGCTTTCTTT | CASSNRVPGGTEAFF
TRBJ2-7 | TRBV11-2 | - | TRBD2 | TGTGCCAGCAGCCACAATAGCGGGGGAGAGCAGTACTTC | CASSHNSGGEQYF
TRBJ2-1 | TRBV5-6 | once | - | TGTGCCAGCAGCTCCCTAGGGGGTGAGCAGTTCTTC | CASSSLGGEQFF
TRBJ2-1 | TRBV6-2/TRBV6-3 | once | - | TGTGCCAGCAGTTACGGGCATGGGTACGCTGAGCAGTTCTTC | CASSYGHGYAEQFF
TRBJ1-4 | TRBV19 | - | - | TGTGCCAGTAGGCCCTCCGGGGTAAATGAAAAACTGTTTTTT | CASRPSGVNEKLFF
TRBJ1-2 | TRBV5-1 | - | TRBD1 | TGCGCCAGCAGCTTGGGGGACAGGGCGGGTCGTGGCTACACCTTC | CASSLGDRAGRGYTF
TRBJ2-1 | TRBV11-2 | - | - | TGTGCCAGCAGCTTAGAGTCGGGTCCAGCGCAGAATGAGCAGTTCTTC | CASSLESGPAQNEQFF
TRBJ2-7 | TRBV6-5 | - | TRBD1 | TGTGCCAGCAGTTACGGCGGACAGGGGGCCTACGAGCAGTACTTC | CASSYGGQGAYEQYF
TRBJ2-1 | TRBV3-1/TRBV3-2 | once | TRBD2 | TGTGCCAGCAGCCACCTCTCGCGGGGGTACTACAATGAGCAGTTCTTC | CASSHLSRGYYNEQFF
TRBJ1-1 | TRBV4-2 | once | - | TGTGCCAGCAGCCAAGATACAGGACAGTGGGCTTTCTTT | CASSQDTGQWAFF
TRBJ2-1 | TRBV7-8 | - | TRBD2 | TGTGCCAGCAGCCGAGCGGGAGGCTCCTACAATGAGCAGTTCTTC | CASSRAGGSYNEQFF
TRBJ2-3 | TRBV10-1 | - | - | TGCGCCAGCAGCCTGGGTGTGGCGGGACCCACAGATACGCAGTATTTT | CASSLGVAGPTDTQYF
TRBJ1-5 | TRBV30 | - | - | TGTGCCTGGAGCCGGGACACAAGGAATCAGCCCCAGCATTTT | CAWSRDTRNQPQHF
TRBJ2-2 | TRBV29-1 | - | - | TGCAGCGTCTCAGGGGCCCAGGACACCGGGGAGCTGTTTTTT | CSVSGAQDTGELFF
TRBJ2-2 | TRBV27 | - | TRBD2 | TGTGCCAGCAGTTTCACGGGATTAGGACTAGCGGGAGCTGCCGGGGAGCTGTTTTTT | CASSFTGLGLAGAAGELFF
TRBJ2-2 | TRBV6-5 | - | - | TGTGCCAGCTCTCCGGGAGCGAACACCGGGGAGCTGTTTTTT | CASSPGANTGELFF
TRBJ2-7 | TRBV11-3 | once | - | TGTGCCAGCAGCTTAGTACAGGGTGACGAGCAGTACTTC | CASSLVQGDEQYF
TRBJ1-3 | TRBV28 | - | - | TGTGCCAGCAGTAGGGCAGGGCAGAGCTCTGGAAACACCATATATTTT | CASSRAGQSSGNTIYF
TRBJ2-7 | TRBV6-5 | once | - | TGTGCCAGCAGCCCGGACAGCAGCTCCTACGAGCAGTACTTC | CASSPDSSSYEQYF
TRBJ2-5 | TRBV13 | few | - | TGTGCCAGCAGCATAGATTTGGGGAGATGGCACTTC | CASSIDLGRWHF
TRBJ2-7 | TRBV7-2 | - | - | TGTGCCAGCAGCCCGGGACTGCAGTTTGACGAGCAGTACTTC | CASSPGLQFDEQYF
TRBJ1-1 | TRBV6-6 | once | TRBD1 | TGTGCCAGCGACCTAGGGGGCATCAAATCGAACACTGAAGCTTTCTTT | CASDLGGIKSNTEAFF
TRBJ2-2 | TRBV7-2 | - | TRBD1 | TGTGCCAGCAGGTTACAGGGGTACACCGGGGAGCTGTTTTTT | CASRLQGYTGELFF
TRBJ2-5 | TRBV5-5 | - | TRBD2 | TGTGCCAGCAGCTTGGGGTCGACTAGCGCGACCCAGTACTTC | CASSLGSTSATQYF
TRBJ2-7 | TRBV29-1 | - | TRBD2 | TGCAGCGCCCGGACTAGCGTCTACGAGCAGTACTTC | CSARTSVYEQYF
TRBJ2-7 | TRBV7-9 | once | TRBD2 | TGTGCCAGCAGCCCTTCGGGGAGCGGGAGCCACTACGAGCAGTACTTC | CASSPSGSGSHYEQYF
TRBJ1-5 | TRBV3-1/TRBV3-2 | - | - | TGTGCCAGCAGCCAGGGGCGGGGGAATCAGCCCCAGCATTTT | CASSQGRGNQPQHF
TRBJ2-1 | TRBV6-2/TRBV6-3 | - | - | TGTGCCAGCAGTCGCTCAGGCGAGCAGTTCTTC | CASSRSGEQFF
TRBJ2-1 | TRBV6-2/TRBV6-3 | once | TRBD2 | TGTGCCAGCAGTTACCGAGGACTAGCGGAACTCTACAATGAGCAGTTCTTC | CASSYRGLAELYNEQFF
TRBJ1-1 | TRBV5-1 | - | TRBD1 | TGCGCCAGCAGCTCGCGCGGACAGGGGAACACTGAAGCTTTCTTT | CASSSRGQGNTEAFF
TRBJ2-6 | TRBV28 | - | - | TGTGCCAGCAGCTCCCATCGTGGGGCGGGATTCTCTGGGGCCAACGTCCTGACTTTC | CASSSHRGAGFSGANVLTF
TRBJ1-1 | TRBV10-2 | - | - | TGCGCCAGCAGGAAGGGGGGGCAGGACACTGAAGCTTTCTTT | CASRKGGQDTEAFF
TRBJ2-2 | TRBV11-3 | - | TRBD1 | TGTGCCAGCAGCTTTTCCGGGACAGAAGACACCGGGGAGCTGTTTTTT | CASSFSGTEDTGELFF
TRBJ2-5 | TRBV9 | - | - | TGTGCCAGCAGCGTAGTTGGAGGGACCCAGTACTTC | CASSVVGGTQYF
TRBJ1-5 | TRBV3-1/TRBV3-2 | - | TRBD1 | TGTGCCAGCAGCCCTTGGACAGGCGGGAACAATCAGCCCCAGCATTTT | CASSPWTGGNNQPQHF
TRBJ2-7 | TRBV2 | - | - | TGTGCCAGCAGACTAGGGGGCTACGAGCAGTACTTC | CASRLGGYEQYF
TRBJ1-5 | TRBV12-1 | - | - | TGTGCCAGCAGCTCCCATTTTATCGATACCTCCTCCTATAGCAATCAGCCCCAGCATTTT | CASSSHFIDTSSYSNQPQHF
TRBJ2-5 | TRBV4-2 | - | TRBD2 | TGTGCCAGCAGCCAATCATTGGGACTAGCGGTTCAAGAGACCCAGTACTTC | CASSQSLGLAVQETQYF